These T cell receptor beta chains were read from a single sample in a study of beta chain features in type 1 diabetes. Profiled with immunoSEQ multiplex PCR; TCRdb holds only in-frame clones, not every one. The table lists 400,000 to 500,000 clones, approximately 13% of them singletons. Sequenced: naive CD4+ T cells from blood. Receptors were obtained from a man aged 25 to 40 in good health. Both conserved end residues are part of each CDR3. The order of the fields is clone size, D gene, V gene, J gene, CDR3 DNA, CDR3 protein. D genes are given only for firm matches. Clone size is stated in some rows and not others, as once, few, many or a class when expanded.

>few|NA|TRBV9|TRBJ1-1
TGTGCCAGCAGCCCAGAAGGGGGCACTGAAGCTTTCTTT
CASSPEGGTEAFF
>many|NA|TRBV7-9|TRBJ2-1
TGTGCCAGCAGCTTAAGTACTAGCCTGAATGAGCAGTTCTTC
CASSLSTSLNEQFF
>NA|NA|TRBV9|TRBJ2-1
TGTGCCAGCAGCGTAGAAGGGGTTACCTACAATGAGCAGTTCTTC
CASSVEGVTYNEQFF
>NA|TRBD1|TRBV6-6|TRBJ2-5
TGTGCCAGCAGTTCTCCGGGACAGCGCCTGGGGACCCAGTACTTC
CASSSPGQRLGTQYF
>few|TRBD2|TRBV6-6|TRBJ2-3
TGTGCCAGCAGTCCACAACTAGCGGGATACACAGATACGCAGTATTTT
CASSPQLAGYTDTQYF
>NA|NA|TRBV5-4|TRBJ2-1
TGTGCCAGCAGCCCGGCCGGGACACTTAACTACAATGAGCAGTTCTTC
CASSPAGTLNYNEQFF
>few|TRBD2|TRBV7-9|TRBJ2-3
TGTGCCAGCAGAATGTTAGCGGGGAAGGCGGATACGCAGTATTTT
CASRMLAGKADTQYF
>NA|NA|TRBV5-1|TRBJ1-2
TGCGCCAGCAGCTTACACGCTAACTATGGCTACACCTTC
CASSLHANYGYTF
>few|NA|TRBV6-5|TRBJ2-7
TGTGCCAGCAGTTACTCGAGAGGATACGAGCAGTACTTC
CASSYSRGYEQYF
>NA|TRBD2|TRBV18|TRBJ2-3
TGTGCCAGCTCACCCCTACCACAACTAGCGGGTCCGAAAGATACGCAGTATTTT
CASSPLPQLAGPKDTQYF
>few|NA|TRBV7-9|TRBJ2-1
TGTGCCAGCACCTGGGGGGATGGCAAACAGGGCCATGAGCAGTTCTTC
CASTWGDGKQGHEQFF
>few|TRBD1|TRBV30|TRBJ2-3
TGTGCCTGGAGTGCCGTGGGGACAGGGGGCGGCACGCAGTATTTT
CAWSAVGTGGGTQYF
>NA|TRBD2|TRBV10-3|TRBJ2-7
TGTGCCATCAGTGGGGCACTAGCGGGGACCTACGAGCAGTACTTC
CAISGALAGTYEQYF
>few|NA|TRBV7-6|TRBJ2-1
TGTGCCAGCAGCTTACTACAGCCCAGAATCTCCTACAATGAGCAGTTCTTC
CASSLLQPRISYNEQFF
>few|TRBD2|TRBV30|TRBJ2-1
TGTGCCTGGGCCGGGACTACTTACAATGAGCAGTTCTTC
CAWAGTTYNEQFF
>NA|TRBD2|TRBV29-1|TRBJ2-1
TGCAGCGCCAGCGGGGTATCCTACAATGAGCAGTTCTTC
CSASGVSYNEQFF
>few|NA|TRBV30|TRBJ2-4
TGTGCCTGGGCGGACGTGAGTAACATTCAGTACTTC
CAWADVSNIQYF
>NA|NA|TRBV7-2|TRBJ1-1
TGTGCCAGCAGCTCCGCAAGGGGATTTGGCACTGAAGCTTTCTTT
CASSSARGFGTEAFF
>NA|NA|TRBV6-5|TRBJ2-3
TGTGCCAGCAGTTACAGGGGAGTGGGAGATACGCAGTATTTT
CASSYRGVGDTQYF
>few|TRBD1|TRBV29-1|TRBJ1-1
TGCAGCGTTGGTTCGACAGGGATGAACACTGAAGCTTTCTTT
CSVGSTGMNTEAFF
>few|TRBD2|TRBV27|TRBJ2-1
TGTGCCAGCAGTTTTGCTAGCGGGGGAAACAATGAGCAGTTCTTC
CASSFASGGNNEQFF
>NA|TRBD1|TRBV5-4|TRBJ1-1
TGTGCCAGCACCCCGAAGGCGACAGGGGAGTACACTGAAGCTTTCTTT
CASTPKATGEYTEAFF
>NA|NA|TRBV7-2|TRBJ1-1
TGTGCCAGCAGCTTAGCACGGGGGCGGGACACTGAAGCTTTCTTT
CASSLARGRDTEAFF
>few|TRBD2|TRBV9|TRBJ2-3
TGTGCCAGCAGCGTAGTAGATCAAGGACTAGCGGGAGGGATAGATACGCAGTATTTT
CASSVVDQGLAGGIDTQYF
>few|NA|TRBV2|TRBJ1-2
TGTGCCAGCGAGGCGGGTGGGACAACATATGGCTACACCTTC
CASEAGGTTYGYTF
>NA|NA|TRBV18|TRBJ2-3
TGTGCCAGCTCACCACCGCCGAGCACAGATACGCAGTATTTT
CASSPPPSTDTQYF
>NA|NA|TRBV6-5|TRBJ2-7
TGTGCCAGCAGGCTCAGGGAGCTCTACGAGCAGTACTTC
CASRLRELYEQYF
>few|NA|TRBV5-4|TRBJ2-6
TGTGCCAGCCACAGACTAAACCCTTCTGGGGCCAACGTCCTGACTTTC
CASHRLNPSGANVLTF
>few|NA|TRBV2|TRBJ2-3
TGTGCCAGCAGGTCTGGGGATACGCAGTATTTT
CASRSGDTQYF
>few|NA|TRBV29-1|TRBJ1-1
TGCAGCTTCCGGACGGAGAACACTGAAGCTTTCTTT
CSFRTENTEAFF
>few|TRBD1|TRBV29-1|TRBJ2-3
TGCAGCGTTGGCTTGTTAGCAGGGGGTACAGATACGCAGTATTTT
CSVGLLAGGTDTQYF
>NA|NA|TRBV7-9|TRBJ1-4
TGTGCCAGCAGCCAAGTCCCCGAAAAACTGTTTTTT
CASSQVPEKLFF
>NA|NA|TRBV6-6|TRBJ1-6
TGTGCCAGCAGTTACGACAGCTCCTATAATTCACCCCTCCACTTT
CASSYDSSYNSPLHF
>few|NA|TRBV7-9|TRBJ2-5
TGTGCCAGCACCCCCGTACGGGGAGCCCTAGAGACCCAGTACTTC
CASTPVRGALETQYF
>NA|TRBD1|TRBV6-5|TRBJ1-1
TGTGCCAGCAGCCACAGGGGAAGGACTGAAGCTTTCTTT
CASSHRGRTEAFF
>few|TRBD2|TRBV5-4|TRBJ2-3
TGTGCCAGCAGCTTCTTAGCCGGGACTAGCGAAACTCTGTATTTT
CASSFLAGTSETLYF
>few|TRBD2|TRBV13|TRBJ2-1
TGTGCCAGCAGCGATACAAACCCTAGCGGGGGGACCTACAATGAGCAGTTCTTC
CASSDTNPSGGTYNEQFF
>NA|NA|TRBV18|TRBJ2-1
TGTGCCAGCTCACCACCGGTTCTAGCTCATGAGCAGTTCTTC
CASSPPVLAHEQFF
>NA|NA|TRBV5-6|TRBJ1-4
TGTGCCAGCAGCTTACAGGGTCGGGCCCTGTTTTTT
CASSLQGRALFF
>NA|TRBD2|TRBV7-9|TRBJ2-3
TGTGCCAGCAGCTTAGGCAGCGGGAGAGGGGGAGATACGCAGTATTTT
CASSLGSGRGGDTQYF
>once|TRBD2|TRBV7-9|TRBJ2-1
TGTGCCAGCAGCTTAGTTGCGGGAGGTCGTTTCTTC
CASSLVAGGRFF
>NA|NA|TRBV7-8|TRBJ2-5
TGTGCCAGCAGCCTATTTTCGGAGAGGGGACGGGAGACCCAGTACTTC
CASSLFSERGRETQYF
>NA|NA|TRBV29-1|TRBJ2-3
TGCAGCGTTCTACCCGGGGGTAGCACAGATACGCAGTATTTT
CSVLPGGSTDTQYF
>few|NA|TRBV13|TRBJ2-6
TGTGCCAGCAGCTTCGGGCTATCCTCCAGGGCCAACGTCCTGACTTTC
CASSFGLSSRANVLTF
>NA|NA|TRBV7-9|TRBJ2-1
TGTGCCAGCAGCTTAGCAGGAAGTCTTGGGGCTGAGCAGTTCTTC
CASSLAGSLGAEQFF
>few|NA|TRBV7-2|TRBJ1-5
TGTGCCAGCAGCTTAGGGGGTGGCAATCAGCCCCAGCATTTT
CASSLGGGNQPQHF
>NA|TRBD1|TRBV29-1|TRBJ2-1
TGCAGCGTCGCCCGGGACAGAGGTTGGAATGAGCAGTTCTTC
CSVARDRGWNEQFF
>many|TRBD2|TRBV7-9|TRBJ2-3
TGTGCCAGCAGCTTTCCCGGGACTAGCGGGAGGGCCACAGATACGCAGTATTTT
CASSFPGTSGRATDTQYF
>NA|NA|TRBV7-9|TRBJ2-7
TGTGCCAGCAGCCCTTCGGGATCACCCTACGAGCAGTACTTC
CASSPSGSPYEQYF
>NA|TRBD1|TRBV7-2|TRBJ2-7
TGTGCCAGCAGCTTATCACAGGGGCCGTACGAGCAGTACTTC
CASSLSQGPYEQYF
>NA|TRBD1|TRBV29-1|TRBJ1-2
TGCAGCACCCGGACAGGGGGCTCTTATGGCTACACCTTC
CSTRTGGSYGYTF
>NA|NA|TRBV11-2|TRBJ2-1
TGTGCCAGCAGCTTAGATAGAAATGAGCAGTTCTTC
CASSLDRNEQFF
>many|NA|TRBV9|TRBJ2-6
TGTGCCAGCAGCGTAGCAGGGGCCGGGGCCAACGTCCTGACTTTC
CASSVAGAGANVLTF
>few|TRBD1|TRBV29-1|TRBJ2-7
TGCAGCGTACTCGGACAGGGCGTAGGGAGGTCCTACGAGCAGTACTTC
CSVLGQGVGRSYEQYF
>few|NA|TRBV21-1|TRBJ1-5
TGTGCCAGCAGCAAAGCGCATGCTTTT
CASSKAHAF